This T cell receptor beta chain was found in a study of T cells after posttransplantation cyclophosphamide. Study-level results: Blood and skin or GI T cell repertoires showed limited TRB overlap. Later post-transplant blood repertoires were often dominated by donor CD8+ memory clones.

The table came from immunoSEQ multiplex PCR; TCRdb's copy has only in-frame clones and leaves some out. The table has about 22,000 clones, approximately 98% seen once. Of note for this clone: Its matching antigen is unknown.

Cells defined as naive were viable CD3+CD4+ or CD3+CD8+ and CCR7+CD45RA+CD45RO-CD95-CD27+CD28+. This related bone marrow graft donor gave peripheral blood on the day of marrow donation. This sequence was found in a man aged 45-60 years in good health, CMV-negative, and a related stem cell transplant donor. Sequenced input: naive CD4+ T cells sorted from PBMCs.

The CDR3 region has the DNA TGTGCCAGCAGCTTAGGGGTAGCGGACTACAATGAGCAGTTCTTC. Translated, it gives CASSLGVADYNEQFF. The gene calls are TRBV7-3 and TRBJ2-1; D may be TRBD2 (6 bases). The CDR3 totals 15 residues. Between the trimmed V and J ends, which lost 2 bases and 3 bases, there was a span of 11 bases. Germline CDR1 reads SGHTA; CDR2 reads FQGTGA.